The clone carrying this T cell receptor (beta chain) was counted ten times or more. Its antigen is as yet unknown. A single record per CDR3 protein comes from TCRdb applying MiXCR to the 5' RACE reads. Of some 140,000 distinct CDR3 sequences in the sample, roughly 7.7% were seen once. This sample is part of a study of CD8 T cells in ankylosing spondylitis. CDR1 is SGHRS, CDR2 YFSETQ, per germline. There are 18 residues in the CDR3. V shed 1 base and J 2 bases; nucleotides not matched to a gene: 12. Overall study results and limits: Disease-linked clones, CD8+, were relatively rare in peripheral blood.

The material sequenced was synovial fluid, either unsorted or a sorted T cell fraction (not recorded which). This sequence originates from a male donor with ankylosing spondylitis. This rearrangement joins TRBV5-1 to TRBJ2-3; 8 bases line up with TRBD2. In DNA form, the CDR3 reads TGCGCCAGCAGCTTGAACTGGGACGAGCGGGAGAACACAGATACGCAGTATTTT. It is translated as CASSLNWDERENTDTQYF.